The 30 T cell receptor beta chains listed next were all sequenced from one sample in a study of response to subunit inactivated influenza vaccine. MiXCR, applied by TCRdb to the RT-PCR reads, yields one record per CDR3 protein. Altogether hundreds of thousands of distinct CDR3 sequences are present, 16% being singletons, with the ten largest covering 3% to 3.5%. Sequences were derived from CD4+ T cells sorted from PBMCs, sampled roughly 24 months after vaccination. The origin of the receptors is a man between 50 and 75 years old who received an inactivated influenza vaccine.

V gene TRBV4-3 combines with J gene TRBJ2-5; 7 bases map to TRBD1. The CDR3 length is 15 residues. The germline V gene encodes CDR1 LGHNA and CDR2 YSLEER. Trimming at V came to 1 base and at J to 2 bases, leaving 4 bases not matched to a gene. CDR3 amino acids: CASSQVGQLQETQYF. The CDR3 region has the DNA TGCGCCAGCAGCCAAGTGGGACAGCTACAAGAGACCCAGTACTTC.

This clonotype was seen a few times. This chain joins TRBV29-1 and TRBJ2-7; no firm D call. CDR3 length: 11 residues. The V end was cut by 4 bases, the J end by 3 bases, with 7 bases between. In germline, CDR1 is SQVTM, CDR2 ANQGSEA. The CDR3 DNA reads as TGCAGCGTTGGAGTTGTCTACGAGCAGTACTTC. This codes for CSVGVVYEQYF.

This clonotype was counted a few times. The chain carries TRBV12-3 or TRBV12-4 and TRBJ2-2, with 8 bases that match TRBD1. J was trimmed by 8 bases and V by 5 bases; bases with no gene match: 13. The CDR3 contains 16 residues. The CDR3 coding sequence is TGTGCCAGCAGTCTTGAGGTTACAGGGGGAATTGGGGAGCTGTTTTTT. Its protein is CASSLEVTGGIGELFF.

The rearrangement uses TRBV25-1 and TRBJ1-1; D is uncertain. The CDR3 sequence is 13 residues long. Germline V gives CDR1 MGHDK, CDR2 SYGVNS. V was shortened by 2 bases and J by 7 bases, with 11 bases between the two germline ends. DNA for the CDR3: TGTGCCAGCAGTGAAATTGTCCGGGGTGAAGCTTTCTTT. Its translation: CASSEIVRGEAFF. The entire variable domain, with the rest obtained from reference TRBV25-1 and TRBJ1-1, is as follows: EADIYQTPRYLVIGTGKKITLECSQTMGHDKMYWYQQDPGMELHLIHYSYGVNSTEKGDLSSESTVSRIRTEHFPLTLESARPSHTSQYLCASSEIVRGEAFFGQGTRLTVV.

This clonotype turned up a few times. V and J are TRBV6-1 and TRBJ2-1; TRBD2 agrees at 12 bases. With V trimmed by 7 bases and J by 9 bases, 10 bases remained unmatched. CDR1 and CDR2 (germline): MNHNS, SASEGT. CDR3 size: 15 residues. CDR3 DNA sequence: TGTGCCAGCACCCTCGGACTAGCGGGGTACGGTGAGCAGTTCTTC. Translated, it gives CASTLGLAGYGEQFF.

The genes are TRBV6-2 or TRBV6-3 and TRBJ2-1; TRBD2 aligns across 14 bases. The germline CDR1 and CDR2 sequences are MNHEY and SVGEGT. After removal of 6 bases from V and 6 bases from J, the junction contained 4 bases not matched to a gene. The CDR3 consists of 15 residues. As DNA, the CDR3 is TGTGCCAGCAGATTGACTAGCGGGAGGGCCAATGAGCAGTTCTTC. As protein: CASRLTSGRANEQFF.

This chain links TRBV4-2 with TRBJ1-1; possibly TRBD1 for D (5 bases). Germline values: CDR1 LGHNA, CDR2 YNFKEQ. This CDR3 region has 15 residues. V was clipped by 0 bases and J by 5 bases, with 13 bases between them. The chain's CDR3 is CASSQDPRVGTEAFF. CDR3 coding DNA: TGTGCCAGCAGCCAAGACCCCAGGGTAGGAACTGAAGCTTTCTTT.

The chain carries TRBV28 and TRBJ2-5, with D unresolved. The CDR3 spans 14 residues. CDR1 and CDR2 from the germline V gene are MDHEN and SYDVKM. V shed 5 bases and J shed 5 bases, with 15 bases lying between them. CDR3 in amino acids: CASSVTGTRETQYF. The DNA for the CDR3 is TGTGCCAGCAGTGTAACTGGAACTCGGGAGACCCAGTACTTC.

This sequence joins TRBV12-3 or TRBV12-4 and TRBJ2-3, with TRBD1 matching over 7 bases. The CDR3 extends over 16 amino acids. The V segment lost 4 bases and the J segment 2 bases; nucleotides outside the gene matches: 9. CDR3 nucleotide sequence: TGTGCCAGCAGTTACCCAAACAGGGGCTCCACAGATACGCAGTATTTT. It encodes CASSYPNRGSTDTQYF.

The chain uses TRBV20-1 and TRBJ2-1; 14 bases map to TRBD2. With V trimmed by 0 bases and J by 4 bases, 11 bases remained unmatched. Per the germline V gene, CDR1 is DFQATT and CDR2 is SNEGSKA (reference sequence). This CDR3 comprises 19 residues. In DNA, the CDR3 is TGCAGTGCTAGAGATCCGACTAGCGGGAGGGCCTTCCTTTACAATGAGCAGTTCTTC. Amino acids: CSARDPTSGRAFLYNEQFF.

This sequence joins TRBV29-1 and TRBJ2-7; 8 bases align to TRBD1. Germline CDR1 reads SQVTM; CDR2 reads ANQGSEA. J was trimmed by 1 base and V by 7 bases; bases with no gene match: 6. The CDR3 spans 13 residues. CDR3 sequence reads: CSGGQGDSYEQYF. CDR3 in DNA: TGCAGCGGCGGACAGGGTGATTCCTACGAGCAGTACTTC.

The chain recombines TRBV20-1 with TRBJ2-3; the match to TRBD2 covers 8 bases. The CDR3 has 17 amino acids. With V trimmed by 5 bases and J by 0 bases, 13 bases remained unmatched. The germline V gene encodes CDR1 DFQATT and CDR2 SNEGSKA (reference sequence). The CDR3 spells CSAAPRGGPPSTDTQYF. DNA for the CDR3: TGCAGTGCTGCCCCCCGCGGGGGGCCGCCTAGCACAGATACGCAGTATTTT.

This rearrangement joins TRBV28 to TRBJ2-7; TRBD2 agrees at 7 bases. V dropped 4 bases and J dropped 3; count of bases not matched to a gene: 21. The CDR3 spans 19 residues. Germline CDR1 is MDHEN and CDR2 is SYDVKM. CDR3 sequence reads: CASSSPGGTGTGTLYEQYF. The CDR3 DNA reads TGTGCCAGCAGTTCACCCGGGGGGACCGGGACTGGGACCCTCTACGAGCAGTACTTC.

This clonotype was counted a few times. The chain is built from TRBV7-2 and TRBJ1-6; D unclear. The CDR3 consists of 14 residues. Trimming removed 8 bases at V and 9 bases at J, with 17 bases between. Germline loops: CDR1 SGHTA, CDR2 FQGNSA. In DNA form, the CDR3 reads TGTGCCAGCTTGGAGGGCGGGTGGACTTCACCCCTCCACTTT. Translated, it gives CASLEGGWTSPLHF.

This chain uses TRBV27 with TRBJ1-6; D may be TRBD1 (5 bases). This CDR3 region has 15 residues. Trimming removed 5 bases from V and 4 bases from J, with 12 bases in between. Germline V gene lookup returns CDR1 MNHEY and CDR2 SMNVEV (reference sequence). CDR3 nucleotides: TGTGCCAGCAGTGCCGGGACGGCTTATAATTCACCCCTCCACTTT. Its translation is CASSAGTAYNSPLHF.

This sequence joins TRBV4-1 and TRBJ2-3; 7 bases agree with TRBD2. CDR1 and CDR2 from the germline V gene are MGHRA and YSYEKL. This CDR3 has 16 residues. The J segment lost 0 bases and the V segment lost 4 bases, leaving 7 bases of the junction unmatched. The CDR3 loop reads CASSLPGRGSTDTQYF. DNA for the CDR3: TGCGCCAGCAGCCTCCCGGGGCGGGGGAGCACAGATACGCAGTATTTT.

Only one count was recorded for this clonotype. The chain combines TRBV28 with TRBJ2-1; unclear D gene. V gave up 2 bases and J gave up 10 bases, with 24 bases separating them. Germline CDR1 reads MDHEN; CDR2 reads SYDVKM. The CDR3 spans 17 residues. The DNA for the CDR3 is TGTGCCAGCAGTTTAGTTTCTCTACCGATGACCATAGGGGAGCAGTTCTTC. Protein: CASSLVSLPMTIGEQFF.

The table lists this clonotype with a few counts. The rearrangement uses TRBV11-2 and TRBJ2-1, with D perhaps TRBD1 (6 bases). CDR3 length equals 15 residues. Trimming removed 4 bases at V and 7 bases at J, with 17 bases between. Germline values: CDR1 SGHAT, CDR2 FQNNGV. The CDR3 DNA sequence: TGTGCCAGCAGCTCCCAGGGGAGAATGGGGAATGAGCAGTTCTTC. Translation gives CASSSQGRMGNEQFF. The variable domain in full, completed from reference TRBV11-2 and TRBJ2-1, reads EAGVAQSPRYKIIEKRQSVAFWCNPISGHATLYWYQQILGQGPKLLIQFQNNGVVDDSQLPKDRFSAERLKGVDSTLKIQPAKLEDSAVYLCASSSQGRMGNEQFFGPGTRLTVL.

CDR3 nucleotide sequence: TGCAGTGCCCGACCGGGACAGGATTACTACGAGCAGTACTTC. Its translation: CSARPGQDYYEQYF. The chain couples TRBV20-1 to TRBJ2-7; 8 positions agree with TRBD1. This CDR3 contains 14 residues. Germline loops: CDR1 DFQATT, CDR2 SNEGSKA (reference sequence). V shed 6 bases and J 3 bases; nucleotides not matched to a gene: 10.

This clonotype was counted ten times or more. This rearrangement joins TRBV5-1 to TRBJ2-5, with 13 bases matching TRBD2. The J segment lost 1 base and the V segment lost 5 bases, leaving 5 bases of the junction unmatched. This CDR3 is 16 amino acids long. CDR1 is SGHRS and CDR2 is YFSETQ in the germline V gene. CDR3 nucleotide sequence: TGCGCCAGCAGATCCGGGACTAGCGGGGTCCAAGAGACCCAGTACTTC. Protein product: CASRSGTSGVQETQYF.

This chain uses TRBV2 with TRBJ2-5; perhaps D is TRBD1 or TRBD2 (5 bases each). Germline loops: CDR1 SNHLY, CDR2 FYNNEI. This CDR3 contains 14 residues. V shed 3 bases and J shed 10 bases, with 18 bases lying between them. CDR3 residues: CASSEGDRSFDQYF. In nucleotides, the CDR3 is TGTGCCAGCAGTGAGGGGGACCGGTCGTTTGACCAGTACTTC.

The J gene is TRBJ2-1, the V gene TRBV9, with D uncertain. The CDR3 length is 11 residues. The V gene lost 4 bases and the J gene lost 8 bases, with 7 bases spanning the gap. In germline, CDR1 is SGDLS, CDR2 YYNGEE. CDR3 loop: CASSQQDEQFF. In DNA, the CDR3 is TGTGCCAGCAGCCAGCAGGATGAGCAGTTCTTC.

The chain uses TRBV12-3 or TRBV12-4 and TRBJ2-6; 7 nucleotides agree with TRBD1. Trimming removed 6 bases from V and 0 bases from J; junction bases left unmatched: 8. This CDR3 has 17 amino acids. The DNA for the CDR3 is TGTGCCAGCAGAAGATCGCGACAGGGCTCTGGGGCCAACGTCCTGACTTTC. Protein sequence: CASRRSRQGSGANVLTF.

CDR3 nucleotides: TGCGCCAGCAGCTTGGGATCGAATAGGGAGACCCAGTACTTC. The encoded protein is CASSLGSNRETQYF. The chain uses TRBV5-1 and TRBJ2-5; D gene uncertain. Per the germline V gene, CDR1 is SGHRS and CDR2 is YFSETQ. With 0 bases removed from V and 5 bases from J, the gap between germline ends came to 11 bases. The CDR3 runs to 14 residues. Complete variable domain (other parts from reference TRBV5-1 and TRBJ2-5): KAGVTQTPRYLIKTRGQQVTLSCSPISGHRSVSWYQQTPGQGLQFLFEYFSETQRNKGNFPGRFSGRQFSNSRSEMNVSTLELGDSALYLCASSLGSNRETQYFGPGTRLLVL.

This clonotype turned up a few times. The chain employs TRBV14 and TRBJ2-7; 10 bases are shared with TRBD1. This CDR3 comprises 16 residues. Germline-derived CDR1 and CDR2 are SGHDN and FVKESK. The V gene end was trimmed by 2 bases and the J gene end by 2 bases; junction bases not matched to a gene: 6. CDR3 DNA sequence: TGTGCCAGCAGCCAATCGCCGGGACAGGGGACCTACGAGCAGTACTTC. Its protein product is CASSQSPGQGTYEQYF.

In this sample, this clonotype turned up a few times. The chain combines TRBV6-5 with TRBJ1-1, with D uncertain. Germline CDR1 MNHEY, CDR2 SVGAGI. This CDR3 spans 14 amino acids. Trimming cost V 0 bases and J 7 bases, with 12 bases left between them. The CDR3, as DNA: TGTGCCAGCAGTTACTCGACATCGCGGGGTGAAGCTTTCTTT. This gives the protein CASSYSTSRGEAFF.

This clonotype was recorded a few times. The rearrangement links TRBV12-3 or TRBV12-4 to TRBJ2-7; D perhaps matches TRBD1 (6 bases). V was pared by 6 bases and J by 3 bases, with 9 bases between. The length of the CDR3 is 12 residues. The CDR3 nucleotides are TGTGCCAGCAGCACAGGGAACTACGAGCAGTACTTC. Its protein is CASSTGNYEQYF.

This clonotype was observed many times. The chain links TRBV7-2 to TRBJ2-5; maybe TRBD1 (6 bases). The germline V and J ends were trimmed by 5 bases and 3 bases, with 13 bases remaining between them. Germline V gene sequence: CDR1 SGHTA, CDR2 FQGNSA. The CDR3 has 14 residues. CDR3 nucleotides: TGTGCCAGCAGCGGGGGCCCGGTTAAAGAGACCCAGTACTTC. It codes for CASSGGPVKETQYF.

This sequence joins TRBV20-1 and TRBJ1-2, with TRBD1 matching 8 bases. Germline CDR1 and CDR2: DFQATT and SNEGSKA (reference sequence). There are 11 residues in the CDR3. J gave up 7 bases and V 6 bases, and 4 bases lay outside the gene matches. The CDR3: CSAADRGGYTF. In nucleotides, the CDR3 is TGCAGTGCCGCTGACAGGGGTGGCTACACCTTC.

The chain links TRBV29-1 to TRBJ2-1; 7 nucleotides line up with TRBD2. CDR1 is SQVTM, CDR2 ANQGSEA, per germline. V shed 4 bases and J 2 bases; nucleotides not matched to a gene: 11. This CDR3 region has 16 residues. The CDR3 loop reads CSVGTRGLAAYNEQFF. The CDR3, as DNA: TGCAGCGTTGGTACCCGAGGCCTAGCGGCCTACAATGAGCAGTTCTTC.